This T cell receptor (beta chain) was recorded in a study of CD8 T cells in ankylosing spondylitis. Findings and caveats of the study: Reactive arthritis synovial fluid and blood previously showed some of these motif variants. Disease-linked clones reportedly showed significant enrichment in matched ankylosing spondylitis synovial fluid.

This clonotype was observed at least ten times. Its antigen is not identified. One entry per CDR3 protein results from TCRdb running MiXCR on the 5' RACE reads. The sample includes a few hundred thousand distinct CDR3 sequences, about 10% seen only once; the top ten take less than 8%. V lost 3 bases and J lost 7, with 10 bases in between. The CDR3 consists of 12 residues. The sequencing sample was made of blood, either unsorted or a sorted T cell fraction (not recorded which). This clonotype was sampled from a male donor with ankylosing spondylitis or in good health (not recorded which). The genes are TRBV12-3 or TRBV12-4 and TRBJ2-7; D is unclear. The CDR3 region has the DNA TGTGCCAGCAGTTTCATCATCAGGGAGCAGTACTTC. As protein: CASSFIIREQYF.